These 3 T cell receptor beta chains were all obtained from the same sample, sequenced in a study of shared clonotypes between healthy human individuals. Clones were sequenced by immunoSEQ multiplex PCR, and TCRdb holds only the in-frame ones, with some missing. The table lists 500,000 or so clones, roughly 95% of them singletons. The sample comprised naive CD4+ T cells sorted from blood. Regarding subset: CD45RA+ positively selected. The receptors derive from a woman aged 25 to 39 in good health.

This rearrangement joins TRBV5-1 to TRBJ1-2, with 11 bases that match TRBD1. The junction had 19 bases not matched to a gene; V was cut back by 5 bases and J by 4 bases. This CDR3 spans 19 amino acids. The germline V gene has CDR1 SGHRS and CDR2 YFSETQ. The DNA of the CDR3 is TGCGCCAGCAGTTCCTTTCAGGGGACAGGGGGGACGTCTATCTATGGCTACACCTTC. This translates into CASSSFQGTGGTSIYGYTF. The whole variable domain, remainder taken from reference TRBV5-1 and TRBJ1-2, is KAGVTQTPRYLIKTRGQQVTLSCSPISGHRSVSWYQQTPGQGLQFLFEYFSETQRNKGNFPGRFSGRQFSNSRSEMNVSTLELGDSALYLCASSSFQGTGGTSIYGYTFGSGTRLTVV.

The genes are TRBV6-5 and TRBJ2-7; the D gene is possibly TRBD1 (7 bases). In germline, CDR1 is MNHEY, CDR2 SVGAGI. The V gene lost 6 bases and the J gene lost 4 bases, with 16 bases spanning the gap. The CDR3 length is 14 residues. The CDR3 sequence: CASSRGTEVYEQYF. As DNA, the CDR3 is TGTGCCAGCAGCCGGGGGACAGAGGTTTACGAGCAGTACTTC.

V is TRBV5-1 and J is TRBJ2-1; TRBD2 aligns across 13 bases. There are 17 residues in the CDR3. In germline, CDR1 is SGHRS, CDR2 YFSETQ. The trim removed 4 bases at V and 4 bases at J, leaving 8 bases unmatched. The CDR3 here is CASSSGTSGMGYNEQFF. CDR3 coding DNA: TGCGCCAGCAGCAGCGGGACTAGCGGGATGGGATACAATGAGCAGTTCTTC.